This is a list of T cell receptor beta chains from one sample in a study of neoadjuvant nivolumab and ipilimumab in lung cancer. Clones were sequenced by immunoSEQ multiplex PCR, and TCRdb holds only the in-frame ones, with some missing. The sample holds 25,000 to 30,000 clones, around 76% seen once. Material: tumor tissue, obtained after neoadjuvant nivolumab, alone or with ipilimumab, at or shortly before surgery. The receptors stem from an adult with non-small cell lung cancer. The CDR3 runs from the conserved cysteine through the conserved F or W. D genes are given only for firm matches. Clone sizes are given selectively: once, few, many, or a class where the clone is expanded.

V	size	J	D	CDR3	DNA
TRBV5-4	-	TRBJ2-1	TRBD1	CASSPSGQAYNEQFF	TGTGCCAGCAGCCCTTCCGGACAGGCGTACAATGAGCAGTTCTTC
TRBV6-6	-	TRBJ2-7	-	CASGLRVIDEQYF	TGTGCCAGCGGCCTCAGGGTCATCGACGAGCAGTACTTC
TRBV7-9	-	TRBJ2-5	TRBD2	CASSPERGRGNQETQYF	TGTGCCAGCAGCCCTGAGCGTGGGCGGGGGAACCAAGAGACCCAGTACTTC
TRBV6-1	-	TRBJ2-1	-	CASSPYISSYNEQFF	TGTGCCAGCAGTCCTTATATCAGCTCCTACAATGAGCAGTTCTTC
TRBV10-2	-	TRBJ2-2	-	CASSAGQRNTGELFF	TGCGCCAGCAGTGCCGGACAGAGAAACACCGGGGAGCTGTTTTTT
TRBV7-5	-	TRBJ2-7	-	CARSFPGLAGVYEQYF	TGTGCCAGAAGCTTCCCGGGACTAGCGGGGGTCTACGAGCAGTACTTC
TRBV4-3	-	TRBJ2-7	-	CASSQEGTDSSYEQYF	TGCGCCAGCAGCCAAGAAGGGACGGACAGCTCCTACGAGCAGTACTTC
TRBV5-5	-	TRBJ1-1	-	CASIQDTEAFF	TGTGCCAGCATCCAGGACACTGAAGCTTTCTTT
TRBV7-9	-	TRBJ2-7	TRBD1	CASSLRGDRAYYEQYF	TGTGCCAGCAGCTTGAGGGGGGACAGGGCATACTACGAGCAGTACTTC
TRBV6-6	once	TRBJ1-2	-	CASSYSVDNYGYTF	TGTGCCAGCAGTTACTCGGTCGATAACTATGGCTACACCTTC
TRBV10-3	once	TRBJ1-4	TRBD1	CAISDGPGGASGKLFF	TGTGCCATCAGTGATGGCCCAGGGGGCGCAAGTGGAAAACTGTTTTTT
TRBV6-1	-	TRBJ2-3	-	CASSEIARFNTQYF	TGTGCCAGCAGTGAAATTGCCCGGTTTAATACGCAGTATTTT
TRBV2	-	TRBJ1-2	-	CASSALWGYGYTF	TGTGCCAGCAGTGCTCTCTGGGGCTATGGCTACACCTTC
TRBV2	-	TRBJ2-5	TRBD2	CASSYGTSGRETQYF	TGTGCCAGCAGCTACGGGACTAGCGGTCGGGAGACCCAGTACTTC